This T cell receptor (beta chain) originates from a study of glioma-infiltrating T cells after dendritic cell vaccination. On this clone: Its antigen remains unidentified.

Libraries were prepared by immunoSEQ multiplex PCR; TCRdb keeps only in-frame clonotypes and omits some of them. Of just under 85,000 clones in the sample, 70% to 90% are singletons; the top ten hold 3.2%. Germline CDR1 reads SGHNT; CDR2 reads YYREEE (reference sequence). The CDR3 extends over 13 amino acids. Trimming at V came to 4 bases and at J to 8 bases, leaving 6 bases not matched to a gene. Study findings and constraints: Only a small number of patients had complete blood and tumor samples.

The chain is built from TRBV5-4 and TRBJ1-1, with 9 bases identical to TRBD1. This TCR came from a human donor with glioblastoma. The sample here was blood, taken before dendritic cell vaccination. CDR3 DNA sequence: TGTGCCAGCAGCGGGGGGGACAGGGTAGAAGCTTTCTTT. It codes for CASSGGDRVEAFF.